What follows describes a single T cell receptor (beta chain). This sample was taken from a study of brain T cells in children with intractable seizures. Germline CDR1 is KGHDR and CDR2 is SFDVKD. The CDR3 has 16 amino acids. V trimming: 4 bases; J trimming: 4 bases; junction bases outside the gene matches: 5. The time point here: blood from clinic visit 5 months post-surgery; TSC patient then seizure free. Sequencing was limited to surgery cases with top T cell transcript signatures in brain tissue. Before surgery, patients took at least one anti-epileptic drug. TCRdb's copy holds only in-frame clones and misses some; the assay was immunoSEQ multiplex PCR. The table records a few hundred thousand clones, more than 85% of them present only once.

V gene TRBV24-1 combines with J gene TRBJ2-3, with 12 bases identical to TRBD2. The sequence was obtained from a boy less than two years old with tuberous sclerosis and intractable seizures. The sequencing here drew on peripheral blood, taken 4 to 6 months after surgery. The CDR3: CATSERLAGDPDTQYF. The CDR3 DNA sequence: TGTGCCACCAGTGAGCGACTAGCGGGAGACCCAGATACGCAGTATTTT.